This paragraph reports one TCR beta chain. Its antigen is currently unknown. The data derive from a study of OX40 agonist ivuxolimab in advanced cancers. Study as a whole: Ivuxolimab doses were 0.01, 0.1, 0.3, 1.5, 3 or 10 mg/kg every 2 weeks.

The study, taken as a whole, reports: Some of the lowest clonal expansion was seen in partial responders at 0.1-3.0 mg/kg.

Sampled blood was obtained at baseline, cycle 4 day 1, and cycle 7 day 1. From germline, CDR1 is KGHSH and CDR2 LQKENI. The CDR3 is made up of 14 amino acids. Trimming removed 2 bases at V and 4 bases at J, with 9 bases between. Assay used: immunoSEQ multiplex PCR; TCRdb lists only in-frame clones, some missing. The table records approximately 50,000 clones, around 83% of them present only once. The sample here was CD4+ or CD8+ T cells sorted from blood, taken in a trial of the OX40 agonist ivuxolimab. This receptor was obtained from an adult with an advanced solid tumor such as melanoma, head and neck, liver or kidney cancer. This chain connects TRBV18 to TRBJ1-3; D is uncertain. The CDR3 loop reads CASSPSVRGNTIYF. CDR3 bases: TGTGCCAGCTCACCATCGGTCAGAGGAAACACCATATATTTT.